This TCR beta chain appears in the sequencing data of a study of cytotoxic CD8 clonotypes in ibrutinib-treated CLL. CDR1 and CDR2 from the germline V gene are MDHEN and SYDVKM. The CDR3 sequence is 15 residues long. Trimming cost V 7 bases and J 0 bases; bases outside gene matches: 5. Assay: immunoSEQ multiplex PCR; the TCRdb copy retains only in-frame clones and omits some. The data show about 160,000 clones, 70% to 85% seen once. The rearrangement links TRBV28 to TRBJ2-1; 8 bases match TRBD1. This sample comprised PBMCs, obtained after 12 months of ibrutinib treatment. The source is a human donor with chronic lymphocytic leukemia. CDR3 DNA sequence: TGTGCCAGCATCACCGACAGGGGCTCCTACAATGAGCAGTTCTTC. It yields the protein CASITDRGSYNEQFF.